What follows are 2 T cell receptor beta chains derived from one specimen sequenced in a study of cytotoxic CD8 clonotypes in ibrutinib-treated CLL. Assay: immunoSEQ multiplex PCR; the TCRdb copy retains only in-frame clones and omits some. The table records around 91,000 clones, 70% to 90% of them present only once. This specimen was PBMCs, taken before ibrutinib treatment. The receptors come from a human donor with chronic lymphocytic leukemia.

The CDR3 loop is CASSEQGQEKIYGYTF. CDR3 nucleotide sequence: TGTGCCAGCAGTGAACAGGGACAGGAAAAAATCTATGGCTACACCTTC. The chain is built from TRBV25-1 and TRBJ1-2; 8 bases agree with TRBD1. Per the germline V gene, CDR1 is MGHDK and CDR2 is SYGVNS. The CDR3 is 16 amino acids. V gave up 2 bases and J gave up 4 bases; unmatched junction bases: 9.

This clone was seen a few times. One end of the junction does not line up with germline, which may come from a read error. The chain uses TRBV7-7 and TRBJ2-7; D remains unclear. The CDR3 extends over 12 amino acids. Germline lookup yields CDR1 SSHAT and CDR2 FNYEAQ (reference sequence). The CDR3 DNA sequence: TGTGCTAGCAGCTTCAAAACCTACGAGCAGTACTTC. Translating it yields CASSFKTYEQYF.